The 9 T cell receptor beta chains below come from one sample, sequenced in a study of PD-1 blockade in classical Hodgkin lymphoma. The protocol was immunoSEQ multiplex PCR, while the TCRdb copy is restricted to in-frame clones and leaves out a portion. The data contain roughly 7,400 clones, roughly 85% of them singletons. No patient escaped relapse after autologous stem cell transplantation, and brentuximab vedotin exposure varied. The authors purified CD4+ T cells from thawed PBMCs by magnetic negative selection. The sample in question was CD4+ T cells from blood, obtained at baseline. These TCRs come from a human donor with classical Hodgkin lymphoma.

This rearrangement joins TRBV5-1 to TRBJ2-1, with D perhaps matching TRBD1 (6 bases). The V end lost 4 bases, the J end lost 9 bases, and 26 bases lay between the germline ends. CDR3 length: 17 residues. Germline V gene lookup returns CDR1 SGHRS and CDR2 YFSETQ. CDR3 protein: CASSPGQGFASSGEQFF. In DNA form, the CDR3 reads TGCGCCAGCAGCCCGGGGCAGGGGTTTGCCTCATCTGGTGAGCAGTTCTTC.

V is TRBV5-5 and J is TRBJ2-5; TRBD1 agrees at 9 bases. CDR1 is SGHKS, CDR2 YYEKEE, per germline (reference sequence). The CDR3 loop spans 13 amino acids. Trimming at V came to 4 bases and at J to 4 bases, leaving 2 bases not matched to a gene. This CDR3 is CASSQTGGETQYF. CDR3 bases: TGTGCCAGCAGCCAGACAGGGGGAGAGACCCAGTACTTC. The entire variable domain, with the rest obtained from reference TRBV5-5 and TRBJ2-5, is as follows: DAGVTQSPTHLIKTRGQQVTLRCSPISGHKSVSWYQQVLGQGPQFIFQYYEKEERGRGNFPDRFSARQFPNYSSELNVNALLLGDSALYLCASSQTGGETQYFGPGTRLLVL.

This rearrangement joins TRBV2 to TRBJ1-2, with TRBD1 matching 7 bases. Germline V gives CDR1 SNHLY, CDR2 FYNNEI. There are 12 residues in the CDR3. Trimming cost V 3 bases and J 7 bases; bases outside gene matches: 2. In DNA form, the CDR3 reads TGTGCCAGCAGTGATAACAGGGGTGGCTACACCTTC. This encodes CASSDNRGGYTF.

V usage is TRBV5-1 and J usage is TRBJ2-7, with 10 bases that match TRBD1. CDR1 and CDR2 (germline): SGHRS, YFSETQ. J gave up 6 bases and V 0 bases, and 3 bases lay outside the gene matches. CDR3 size: 14 residues. The DNA of the CDR3 is TGCGCCAGCAGCTTGGGACAGGGGGCGTCCGAGCAGTACTTC. Its translation is CASSLGQGASEQYF. The whole variable domain, filled in from reference TRBV5-1 and TRBJ2-7, reads KAGVTQTPRYLIKTRGQQVTLSCSPISGHRSVSWYQQTPGQGLQFLFEYFSETQRNKGNFPGRFSGRQFSNSRSEMNVSTLELGDSALYLCASSLGQGASEQYFGPGTRLTVT.

This rearrangement joins TRBV27 to TRBJ2-7; D is perhaps TRBD2 (5 bases). V lost 2 bases to trimming and J lost 3 bases, with 14 bases between them. Per the germline V gene, CDR1 is MNHEY and CDR2 is SMNVEV (reference sequence). The CDR3 loop spans 15 amino acids. The CDR3 DNA follows: TGTGCCAGCAGTTTACTCCCGAGGGCGGACTACGAGCAGTACTTC. Translating gives CASSLLPRADYEQYF.

The V and J genes are TRBV10-3 and TRBJ1-1, with TRBD1 matching over 7 bases. Germline CDR1 ENHRY, CDR2 SYGVKD. V was clipped by 10 bases and J by 1 base; unmatched bases: 6. The length of the CDR3 is 13 residues. The CDR3 DNA is TGTGCCACGACGGACAGGCAGAACACTGAAGCTTTCTTT. Translated, it gives CATTDRQNTEAFF.

The chain is built from TRBV19 and TRBJ2-1; possible D gene TRBD2, 6 bases. CDR1 LNHDA and CDR2 SQIVND come from the germline V gene (reference sequence). The length of the CDR3 is 16 residues. The V end lost 5 bases, the J end lost 6 bases, and 20 bases lay between the germline ends. The CDR3 region has the DNA TGTGCCAGTAGTCCCCTTAGGGGCGGGACGATCAATGAGCAGTTCTTC. Residues: CASSPLRGGTINEQFF.

J is TRBJ2-6 and V is TRBV6-4; no reliable D call. The CDR3 runs 14 residues. CDR1 MRHNA and CDR2 SNTAGT come from the germline V gene. V lost 7 bases, J lost 4 bases, and 11 bases lay in between. CDR3 nucleotides: TGTGCCAGCACGGCCTTTGACGGGGCCAACGTCCTGACTTTC. Its translation is CASTAFDGANVLTF.

The V and J genes are TRBV19 and TRBJ2-3, with D possibly TRBD1 on 6 matching bases. V gave up 6 bases and J gave up 1 base, with 14 bases separating them. CDR3 size: 15 residues. Germline-derived CDR1 and CDR2 are LNHDA and SQIVND (reference sequence). The CDR3 nucleotides read TGTGCCAGTAGCCTGATAGGGACACGCACAGATACGCAGTATTTT. Translation: CASSLIGTRTDTQYF. The full variable domain, in which reference TRBV19 and TRBJ2-3 provide the parts outside the CDR3, is DGGITQSPKYLFRKEGQNVTLSCEQNLNHDAMYWYRQDPGQGLRLIYYSQIVNDFQKGDIAEGYSVSREKKESFPLTVTSAQKNPTAFYLCASSLIGTRTDTQYFGPGTRLTVL.